The 29 T cell receptor beta chains reported below all come from one sample, sequenced in a study of tumor and adjacent non-tumor tissue in lung cancer. RNA was extracted from bulk tissue without any cell sorting. The library came from three nested PCR rounds adapted from ARM-PCR protocols. MiXCR was run by TCRdb on the multiplex PCR reads, yielding one entry per CDR3 protein. The profile shows 100,000 to 150,000 distinct CDR3 sequences, over 65% of them singletons. What was sequenced was lung tumor tissue. The receptors stem from a man aged 25-40 years with non-small cell lung cancer.

About this clonotype itself: Likely a read error: the CDR3 ends without its conserved phenylalanine or tryptophan. The J gene is TRBJ2-3, the V gene TRBV5-4; D possibly corresponds to TRBD1 (5 bases). Germline V gene lookup returns CDR1 SGHNT and CDR2 YYREEE (reference sequence). V was shortened by 6 bases and J by 6 bases, with 14 bases between the two germline ends. This CDR3 comprises 13 residues. CDR3 residues: CASNWTISDTQYL. The DNA for the CDR3 is TGTGCCAGCAACTGGACAATTTCCGATACGCAGTATCTT.

This clonotype was seen only once. The conserved closing phenylalanine or tryptophan is absent in this CDR3, likely reflecting a read error. CDR3 nucleotide sequence: TGTGCCAGCAGCTTAGCGGGGGGTTCTGCACCCCTCCACTGT. Encoded protein: CASSLAGGSAPLHC. The genes are TRBV11-2 and TRBJ1-6; D perhaps matches TRBD1 (5 bases). With 1 base removed from V and 11 bases from J, the gap between germline ends came to 12 bases. The germline gives CDR1 SGHAT, CDR2 FQNNGV. The CDR3 loop spans 14 amino acids.

In this sample, this clonotype turned up many times. The chain is built from TRBV5-5 and TRBJ1-5; D remains unclear. Deletions cut 4 bases from V and 1 base from J, with 6 bases between. The CDR3 covers 13 residues. Germline V CDR1 and CDR2: SGHKS, YYEKEE (reference sequence). CDR3 in DNA: TGTGCCAGCAGCCCCTGGAGCAATCAGCCCCAGCATTTT. It specifies CASSPWSNQPQHF.

Notes on this clonotype: This is likely a read error, given that the CDR3 carries no conserved phenylalanine or tryptophan at its end. The CDR3 sequence is CASSSRLAGGNTGELFY. The DNA for the CDR3 is TGTGCCAGCAGCTCCAGACTAGCGGGAGGTAATACCGGGGAGCTGTTTTAT. This rearrangement joins TRBV11-2 to TRBJ2-2; TRBD2 matches 13 bases. The CDR3 has 17 amino acids. The trim removed 4 bases at V and 5 bases at J, leaving 7 bases unmatched. CDR1 and CDR2 (germline): SGHAT, FQNNGV.

The J gene is TRBJ2-5, the V gene TRBV12-5, with no clear D. V gave up 0 bases and J gave up 0 bases, with 17 bases separating them. Germline loops: CDR1 LGHNT, CDR2 FRNRAP. This CDR3 contains 18 residues. The CDR3 loop is CASGLVIKYLRYQETQYF. CDR3 DNA: TGTGCTAGTGGTTTGGTAATAAAGTACCTGCGGTACCAAGAGACCCAGTACTTC.

In its sample, this clonotype was seen once. At one end, the junction sequence differs from germline, possibly due to a read error. This rearrangement joins TRBV11-1 to TRBJ1-1; a possible D gene is TRBD1 (5 bases). Germline-derived CDR1 and CDR2 are SGHAT and FQDESV (reference sequence). CDR3 length equals 16 residues. CDR3 residues: CAGSAPSGLENIEAFF. The CDR3 nucleotides read TGTGCCGGCAGCGCCCCGTCGGGGCTGGAGAACATTGAAGCTTTCTTT.

Details on this clonotype: An end of the junction does not agree with germline; a read error may underlie this. V usage is TRBV29-1 and J usage is TRBJ2-7; perhaps TRBD1 as D (6 bases). This CDR3 is built from 14 residues. CDR1 and CDR2 (germline): SQVTM, ANQGSEA. CDR3 DNA: TGCAACGTTAATACCGGGACAACCAACTACGAGCAGTATTTC. Translated: CNVNTGTTNYEQYF.

This clonotype has just a few counts. A read error may produce the germline difference seen at one junction end. V usage is TRBV5-1 and J usage is TRBJ2-3; 9 bases fit TRBD1. CDR1 SGHRS and CDR2 YFSETQ come from the germline V gene. CDR3 length equals 15 residues. CDR3: CASIQGARSTDTQYF. The CDR3 DNA reads TGCGCTAGCATACAGGGGGCGCGGAGCACAGATACGCAGTATTTT.

Concerning this clonotype: This could be a read error, since a much larger clone is one nucleotide away. CDR3 sequence (DNA): TGTGCCAGCAGTCACTCAGGGTATCGGCTATCTGGGGCCAACGTCCTGACTTTC. This codes for CASSHSGYRLSGANVLTF. The genes are TRBV6-2 or TRBV6-3 and TRBJ2-6; D might be TRBD1 (5 bases). Germline CDR1 MNHEY, CDR2 SVGEGT. The CDR3 runs 18 residues.

About this clonotype itself: The missing conserved phenylalanine or tryptophan at the end of this CDR3 makes a read error likely. The rearrangement joins TRBV12-3 or TRBV12-4 to TRBJ2-2, with TRBD2 as a possible D gene (6 bases). V lost 6 bases and J 1 base, leaving 18 bases between the germline ends. This CDR3 contains 17 residues. For the CDR3, the DNA is TGTGCCAGCAGCCTGTGGGGAGGCCCATGGAACACCGGGGAGCTGTTTCTT. It is translated as CASSLWGGPWNTGELFL.

In regard to this clonotype: Just one base apart from a much larger clone, this may be a read error. The CDR3 reads CASRGDVVNTEAFF. As DNA, the CDR3 is TGCGCCAGCAGGGGGGACGTAGTGAACACTGAAGCTTTCTTT. This chain uses TRBV5-1 with TRBJ1-1; D possibly corresponds to TRBD1 (5 bases). Trimming stripped 5 bases from V and 0 bases from J, with 11 bases between. Germline CDR1 and CDR2: SGHRS and YFSETQ. The CDR3 has 14 residues.

This clonotype has a count of ten or more. The chain has TRBV29-1 and TRBJ1-4, with D possibly matching TRBD1 (6 bases). Germline V gene data show CDR1 as SQVTM and CDR2 as ANQGSEA. V dropped 6 bases and J dropped 6 bases, with 17 bases sitting between them. The CDR3 has 14 amino acids. CDR3: CSVVQGWGDEKLFF. CDR3 bases: TGCAGCGTCGTACAGGGCTGGGGTGATGAAAAACTGTTTTTT.

This clonotype was picked up a small number of times. An end of the junction does not agree with germline; a read error may underlie this. The CDR3 is CASSLNASASYDEQFF. CDR3 coding DNA: TGTGCCAGCAGCTTAAATGCTAGCGCATCCTACGATGAGCAGTTCTTC. This chain connects TRBV11-2 to TRBJ2-1; D might be TRBD2 (6 bases). The CDR3 runs 16 residues. Per the germline V gene, CDR1 is SGHAT and CDR2 is FQNNGV.

Regarding this clonotype: A single base separates this from a much larger clone, so it may be a read error. J is TRBJ2-5 and V is TRBV4-3, with 9 bases fitting TRBD2. CDR1 and CDR2 from the germline V gene are LGHNA and YSLEER. The CDR3 consists of 19 residues. The CDR3: CASRQERSQGLAGQETQYF. In DNA form, the CDR3 reads TGCGCCAGCAGACAAGAAAGGAGCCAGGGCCTAGCGGGGCAAGAGACCCAGTACTTC.

In the case of this clonotype: The germline gene is not matched at one end of the junction; a read error may be the cause. V and J are TRBV12-3 or TRBV12-4 and TRBJ2-2; tentatively, D is TRBD2 (5 bases). CDR3 size: 14 residues. CDR3 coding DNA: TGTGCCAGCTGTTTTTCCAGTTCCACCGGGGAGCTGGTTTTT. Translated, it gives CASCFSSSTGELVF.

As concerns this clonotype: A read error may explain this, as a much larger clone is one base away. The genes are TRBV4-3 and TRBJ2-3; 9 bases are a match to TRBD2. The CDR3 contains 17 residues. CDR1 and CDR2 from the germline V gene are LGHNA and YSLEER. The junction had 5 bases not matched to a gene; V was cut back by 0 bases and J by 1 base. The CDR3 protein is CASSQEGTSCGTDTQYF. The CDR3 nucleotides are TGCGCCAGCAGCCAAGAAGGGACTAGCTGCGGCACAGATACGCAGTATTTT.

Comment on this clonotype: The junction does not match germline at one end; this may be a read error. The CDR3 DNA reads as TGTGCCAACAGCTTAGCGATTGGGGGAGGATCACCCCTCCACTTT. This gives the protein CANSLAIGGGSPLHF. This chain connects TRBV7-9 to TRBJ1-6; TRBD1 is a possible D gene (5 bases). The V gene's germline CDR1 is SEHNR and CDR2 FQNEAQ (reference sequence). This CDR3 has 15 amino acids.

The chain couples TRBV7-8 to TRBJ2-7; D gene uncertain. Germline-derived CDR1 and CDR2 are SGHVS and FQNEAQ. V gave up 7 bases and J gave up 3 bases, with 13 bases separating them. The CDR3 length is 13 residues. CDR3: CASTMTRFYEQYF. Here the CDR3 DNA reads TGTGCCAGCACCATGACTCGCTTCTACGAGCAGTACTTC.

With respect to this clonotype: This may arise from a read error, as a much more abundant clone is one base away. The chain recombines TRBV12-3 or TRBV12-4 with TRBJ1-1; D is uncertain. The V end lost 4 bases, the J end lost 3 bases, and 9 bases lay between the germline ends. The CDR3 has 13 residues. CDR3 coding DNA: TGTGCCAGCAGTTATTGGAAGGACACTGAAGCTTTCTTT. Amino acid sequence: CASSYWKDTEAFF.

On this clonotype itself: An end of the junction differs from the germline gene, which may be a read error. The gene calls are TRBV12-3 or TRBV12-4 and TRBJ2-7; TRBD1 agrees at 7 bases. The CDR3 totals 15 residues. The CDR3 loop reads CASSQPGQVSYEQYF. CDR3 in DNA: TGTGCCAGCAGTCAACCAGGACAGGTATCCTACGAGCAGTACTTT.

Comments on this clonotype: A much larger clone sits a single nucleotide away, making a read error possible. This chain connects TRBV12-3 or TRBV12-4 to TRBJ2-3; D ambiguous. The CDR3 is made up of 11 amino acids. V lost 8 bases and J 3 bases, leaving 6 bases between the germline ends. CDR3 region: CASCSTDTQYF. CDR3 bases: TGTGCCAGCTGTTCTACAGATACGCAGTATTTT.

As to this clonotype: It may be a read error: a sequence one base away is much more abundant. CDR3 bases: TGTGCCTGGAGTGTGGGGGTTAGCGGGGTAACCTCTGGGGCCAACGTCCTGACTTTC. This encodes CAWSVGVSGVTSGANVLTF. The chain combines TRBV30 with TRBJ2-6; 8 nucleotides align to TRBD2. CDR3 length: 19 amino acids. Germline loops: CDR1 GTSNPN, CDR2 SVGIG (reference sequence). Trimming took 0 bases from V and 0 from J; bases not matched to a gene: 10.

On this clonotype: A much larger clone is a single base away; this may be a read error. The J gene is TRBJ2-3, the V gene TRBV5-4; TRBD2 agrees at 8 bases. The CDR3 loop spans 17 amino acids. Germline V gene data show CDR1 as SGHNT and CDR2 as YYREEE (reference sequence). DNA of the CDR3: TGTGCCAGCACCTTGCAGGCTAGCGGGTCTAGCACAGATACGCAGTATTTT. Translated: CASTLQASGSSTDTQYF. The full variable domain, rest sourced from reference TRBV5-4 and TRBJ2-3, is ETGVTQSPTHLIKTRGQQVTLRCSSQSGHNTVSWYQQALGQGPQFIFQYYREEENGRGNFPPRFSGLQFPNYSSELNVNALELDDSALYLCASTLQASGSSTDTQYFGPGTRLTVL.

The count of this clonotype is one. Compared with germline, one end of the junction differs, possibly owing to a read error. This chain uses TRBV11-2 with TRBJ2-7, with 7 positions matching TRBD1. The CDR3 spans 14 residues. Germline lookup yields CDR1 SGHAT and CDR2 FQNNGV. The CDR3 here is CACKQGHSSYEQYF. The CDR3 region has the DNA TGTGCCTGCAAACAGGGGCATAGCTCCTACGAGCAATACTTC.

This clonotype was detected many times. V and J are TRBV20-1 and TRBJ2-3; D may match TRBD1 or TRBD2 (5 bases each). V gave up 2 bases and J gave up 2 bases, with 8 bases separating them. CDR3 length: 13 amino acids. Germline V gene sequence: CDR1 DFQATT, CDR2 SNEGSKA (reference sequence). Here the CDR3 DNA reads TGCAGTGCTAGACGGGGCGCCACAGATACGCAGTATTTT. Residues: CSARRGATDTQYF.

This clonotype was seen just once. An end of the junction does not agree with germline; a read error may underlie this. This chain links TRBV4-1 with TRBJ2-2; a possible D gene is TRBD2 (6 bases). CDR1 is MGHRA and CDR2 is YSYEKL in the germline V gene. The CDR3 loop spans 16 amino acids. CDR3 in amino acids: CDSSQDGRGNTGELVF. DNA for the CDR3: TGCGACAGCAGCCAAGATGGTCGGGGGAACACCGGGGAGCTGGTTTTT.

As concerns this clonotype: Germline and junction disagree at one end, which may indicate a read error. The chain joins TRBV20-1 to TRBJ2-1; D gene unclear. The CDR3 runs 14 residues. Germline V gives CDR1 DFQATT, CDR2 SNEGSKA (reference sequence). CDR3 sequence: CSAKTVSSYNVQFF. Written as DNA, the CDR3 is TGCAGTGCTAAGACTGTCAGCTCCTACAATGTGCAGTTCTTC.

This chain connects TRBV4-3 to TRBJ2-5; D is perhaps TRBD1 (6 bases). This CDR3 is built from 13 residues. The V and J ends lost 10 bases and 5 bases respectively, with 17 bases between them. Germline V lookup: CDR1 LGHNA, CDR2 YSLEER. The CDR3: CANSRQVHETQYF. The CDR3 DNA sequence: TGCGCCAACAGTCGACAGGTACATGAGACCCAGTACTTC.

A remark on this clonotype: It may be a read error: a sequence one base away is much more abundant. The J gene is TRBJ1-2, the V gene TRBV4-1, with no clear D. From germline, CDR1 is MGHRA and CDR2 YSYEKL. V lost 1 base to trimming and J lost 10 bases, with 16 bases between them. The CDR3 contains 14 residues. The CDR3 DNA reads as TGCGCCAGCAGCCAAGGAATATCCGGAGATGACTACACCTTC. Protein product: CASSQGISGDDYTF.